The T cell receptor beta chain described here comes from a study of Graves' ophthalmopathy and Graves' hyperthyroidism. This CDR3 spans 13 amino acids. Trimming shortened V by 1 base and J by 0 bases, and 3 bases separated the two germline ends. CDR1 and CDR2 (germline): DFQATT, SNEGSKA (reference sequence). This clonotype came up many times. Researchers took RNA transcripts and amplified TCR beta CDR3 regions from them. HTBI primers were employed in first-round RT-PCR, then a second-round multiplex PCR followed. TCRdb re-analysed the multiplex PCR reads in MiXCR, keeping a single row per CDR3 protein. This sample yields about 600,000 distinct CDR3 sequences, of which roughly 40% are seen a single time; about 4% belongs to the top ten.

The sequenced sample consisted of peripheral blood or thyroid tissue (not recorded which). This chain connects TRBV20-1 to TRBJ1-4; D is ambiguous. This clonotype was obtained from an adult man with Graves' hyperthyroidism. CDR3 region: CSARGSTNEKLFF. In nucleotides, the CDR3 is TGCAGTGCTAGAGGTTCAACTAATGAAAAACTGTTTTTT.